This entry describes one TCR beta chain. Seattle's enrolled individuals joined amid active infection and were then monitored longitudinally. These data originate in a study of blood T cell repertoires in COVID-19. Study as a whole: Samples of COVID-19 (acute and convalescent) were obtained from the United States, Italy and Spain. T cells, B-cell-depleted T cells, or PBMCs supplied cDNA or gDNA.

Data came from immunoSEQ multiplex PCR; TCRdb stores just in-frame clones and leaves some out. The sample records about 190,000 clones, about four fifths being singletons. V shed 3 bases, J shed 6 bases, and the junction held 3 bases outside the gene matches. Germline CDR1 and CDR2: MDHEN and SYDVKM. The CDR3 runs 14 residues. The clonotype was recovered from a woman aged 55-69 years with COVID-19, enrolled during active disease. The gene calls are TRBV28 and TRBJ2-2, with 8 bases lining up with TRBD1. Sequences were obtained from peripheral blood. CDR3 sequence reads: CASSFGQGAGELFF. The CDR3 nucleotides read TGTGCCAGCAGTTTTGGACAGGGCGCCGGGGAGCTGTTTTTT.